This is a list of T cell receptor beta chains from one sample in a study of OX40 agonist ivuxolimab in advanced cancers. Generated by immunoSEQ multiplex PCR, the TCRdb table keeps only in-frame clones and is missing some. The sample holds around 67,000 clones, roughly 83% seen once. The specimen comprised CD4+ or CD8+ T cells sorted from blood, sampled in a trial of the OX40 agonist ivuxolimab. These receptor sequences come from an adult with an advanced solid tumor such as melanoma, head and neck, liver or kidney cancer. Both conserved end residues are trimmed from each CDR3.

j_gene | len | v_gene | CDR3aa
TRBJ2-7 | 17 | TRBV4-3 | ASSQDFTPGGRSSYEQY
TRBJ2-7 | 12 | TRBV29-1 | SVRTGSHGYEQY
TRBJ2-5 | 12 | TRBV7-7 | ASSLGTGQETQY
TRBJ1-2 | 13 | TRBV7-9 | ASSLVGSSNYGYT
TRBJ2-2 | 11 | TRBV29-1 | SAVQGANGELF
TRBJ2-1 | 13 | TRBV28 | ASSLSGYSYNEQF
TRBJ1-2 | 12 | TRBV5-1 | ASSVGIQDYGYT
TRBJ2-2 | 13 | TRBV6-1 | ASSVDRAALGELF
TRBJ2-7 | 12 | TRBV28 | ASSLWASSYEQY
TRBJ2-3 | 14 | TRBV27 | ASSLLGLAGMNTQY
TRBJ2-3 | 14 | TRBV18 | ASSPARRGWGDTQY
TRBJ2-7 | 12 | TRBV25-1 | ASTPRGGSYEQY
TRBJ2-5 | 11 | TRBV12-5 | ASVPGGEETQY
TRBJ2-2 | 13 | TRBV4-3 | ASSQGTPNTGELF
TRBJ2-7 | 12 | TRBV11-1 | ASSNPSRGGEQY
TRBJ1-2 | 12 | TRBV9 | ASSVALEGYGYT
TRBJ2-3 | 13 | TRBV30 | AWSVLDGRTDTQY
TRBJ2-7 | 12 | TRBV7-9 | ASSPPMEPYEQY
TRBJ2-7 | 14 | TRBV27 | ASSSKGWDRGYEQY
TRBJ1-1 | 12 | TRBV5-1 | ASSLEGLNTEAF
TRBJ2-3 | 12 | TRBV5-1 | ASSLGREGDTQY
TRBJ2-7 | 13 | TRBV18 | ASSPPSQGGYEQY
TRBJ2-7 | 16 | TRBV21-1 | ASSKSQTSGTSRYEQY
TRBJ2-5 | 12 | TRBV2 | ASSYAGGLETQY
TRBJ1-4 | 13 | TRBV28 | ASSSPRGAREKLF
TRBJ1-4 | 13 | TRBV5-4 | ASSQDGATNEKLF
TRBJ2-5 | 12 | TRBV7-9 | ASSKQSGEETQY
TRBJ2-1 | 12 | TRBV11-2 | ASSYSTGKDEQF
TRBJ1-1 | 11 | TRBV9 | ASSVALDTEAF
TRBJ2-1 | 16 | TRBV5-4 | ASSPRGRGLAAYNEQF
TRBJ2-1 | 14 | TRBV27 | ASSLLGTSGYNEQF
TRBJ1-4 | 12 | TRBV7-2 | ASSLQGASEKLF
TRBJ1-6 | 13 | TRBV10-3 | AISPGQGFGSPLH
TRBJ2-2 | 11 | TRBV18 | ASSLGQFEELF
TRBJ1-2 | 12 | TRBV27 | ASSSLRTVDGYT
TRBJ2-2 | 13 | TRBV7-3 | ASSSSPQRTGELF
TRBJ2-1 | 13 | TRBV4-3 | ASSRAGGPYNEQF
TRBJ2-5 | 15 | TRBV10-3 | AIRAGGGGMGQETQY
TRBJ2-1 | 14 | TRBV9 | ASSPIRTSGSNEQF
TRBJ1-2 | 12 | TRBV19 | ASSAWTGGYGYT
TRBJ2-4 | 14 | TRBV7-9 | ASSLGGQGHKNIQY
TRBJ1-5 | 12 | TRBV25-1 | ANTGVFSNQPQH
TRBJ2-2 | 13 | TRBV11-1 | ASSSQAGGTGELF
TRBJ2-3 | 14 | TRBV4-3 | ASSQQAGGRTDTQY
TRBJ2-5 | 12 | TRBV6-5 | ASTRGPREETQY
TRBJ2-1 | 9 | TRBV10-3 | ASVGGFLLI
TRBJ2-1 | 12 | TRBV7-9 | ASSLVGTYNEQF
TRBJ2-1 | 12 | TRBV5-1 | ASSLGSGYGEQF
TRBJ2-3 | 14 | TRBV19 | ASSIGSGGWGDTQY
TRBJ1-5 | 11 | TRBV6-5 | ASSYDGRQPQH
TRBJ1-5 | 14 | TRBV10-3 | AISESGGIRNQPQH
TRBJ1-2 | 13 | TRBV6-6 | ASSPGHPANYGYT
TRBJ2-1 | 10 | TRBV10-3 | ALLTSHNEQF
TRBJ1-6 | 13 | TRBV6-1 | ASSLLRQDYSPLH
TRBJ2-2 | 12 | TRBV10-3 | AISESAVTGELF
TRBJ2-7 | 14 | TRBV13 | ASSFPGQGSPYEQY
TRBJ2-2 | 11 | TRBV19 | ASSIDRDYGLF
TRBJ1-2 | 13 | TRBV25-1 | ASSEGGQGADGYT